This TCR beta chain was obtained from a study of shared clonotypes between healthy human individuals. This CDR3 contains 14 residues. Germline loops: CDR1 SNHLY, CDR2 FYNNEI. V was trimmed by 6 bases and J by 7 bases, leaving 16 bases between them. The naive CD8 fraction comprised CD45RO-negative cells positively selected for CCR7 and excluded terminally differentiated effector memory CD45RA+ cells. This clone was counted a single time. The antigen is undetermined. Study outcomes and limitations: Generally, estimated richness proved larger in naive subsets than it did in memory subsets. The represented genetic and exposure-history diversity was limited by the small number of donors.

Sequencing was performed with immunoSEQ multiplex PCR; in TCRdb, only in-frame clones are kept and a portion is missing. The table lists 2 million to 2.5 million clones, approximately 94% of them singletons, with 0.85% to 1.2% in the top ten. The sequenced material came from naive CD8+ T cells sorted from blood. V gene TRBV2 combines with J gene TRBJ1-5; D possibly corresponds to TRBD1 (5 bases). This TCR was sampled from a man between 18 and 29 years old in good health. The CDR3 is CASSQTEGHQPQHF. In nucleotides, the CDR3 is TGTGCCAGCAGCCAGACAGAGGGGCACCAGCCCCAGCATTTT.